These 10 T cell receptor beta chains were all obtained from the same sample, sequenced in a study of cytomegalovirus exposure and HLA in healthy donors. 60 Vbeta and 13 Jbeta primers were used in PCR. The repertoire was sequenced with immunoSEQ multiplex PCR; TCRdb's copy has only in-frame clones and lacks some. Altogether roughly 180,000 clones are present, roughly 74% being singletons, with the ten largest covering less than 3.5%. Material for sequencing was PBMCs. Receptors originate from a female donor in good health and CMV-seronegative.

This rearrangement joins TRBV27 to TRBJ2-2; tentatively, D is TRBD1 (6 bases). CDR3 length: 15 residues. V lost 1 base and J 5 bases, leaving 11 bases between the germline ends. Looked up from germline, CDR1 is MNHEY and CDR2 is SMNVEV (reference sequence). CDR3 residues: CASSLFRGLTGELFF. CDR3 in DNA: TGTGCCAGCAGTTTATTTAGGGGGTTAACCGGGGAGCTGTTTTTT.

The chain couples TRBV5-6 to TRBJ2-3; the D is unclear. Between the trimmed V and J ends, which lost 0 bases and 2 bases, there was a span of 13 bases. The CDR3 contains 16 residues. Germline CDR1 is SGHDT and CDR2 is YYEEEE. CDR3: CASSLVPAPITDTQYF. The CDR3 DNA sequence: TGTGCCAGCAGCTTGGTTCCAGCGCCGATCACAGATACGCAGTATTTT. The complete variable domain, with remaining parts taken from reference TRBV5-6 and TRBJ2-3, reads DAGVTQSPTHLIKTRGQQVTLRCSPKSGHDTVSWYQQALGQGPQFIFQYYEEEERQRGNFPDRFSGHQFPNYSSELNVNALLLGDSALYLCASSLVPAPITDTQYFGPGTRLTVL.

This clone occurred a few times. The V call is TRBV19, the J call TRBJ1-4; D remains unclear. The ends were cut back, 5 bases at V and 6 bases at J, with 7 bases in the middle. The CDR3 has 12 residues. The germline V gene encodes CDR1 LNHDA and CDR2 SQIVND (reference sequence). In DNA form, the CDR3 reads TGTGCCAGTAGTCCCCGGGATGAAAAACTGTTTTTT. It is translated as CASSPRDEKLFF.

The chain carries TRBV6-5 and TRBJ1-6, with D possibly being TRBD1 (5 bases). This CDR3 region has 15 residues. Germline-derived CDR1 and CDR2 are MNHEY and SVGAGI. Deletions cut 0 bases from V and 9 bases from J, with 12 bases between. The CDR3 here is CASSYSTPGGSPLHF. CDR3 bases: TGTGCCAGCAGTTACTCGACCCCCGGGGGTTCACCCCTCCACTTT.

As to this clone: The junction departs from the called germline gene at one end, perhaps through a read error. In DNA, the CDR3 is TGTTCCAGCAGCACCCGATGGACAGGGGACGCGAGCAATCAGCCCCAGCATTTT. Its translation: CSSSTRWTGDASNQPQHF. The chain is built from TRBV7-9 and TRBJ1-5; 9 bases are shared with TRBD1. Germline V lookup: CDR1 SEHNR, CDR2 FQNEAQ (reference sequence). The CDR3 covers 18 residues.

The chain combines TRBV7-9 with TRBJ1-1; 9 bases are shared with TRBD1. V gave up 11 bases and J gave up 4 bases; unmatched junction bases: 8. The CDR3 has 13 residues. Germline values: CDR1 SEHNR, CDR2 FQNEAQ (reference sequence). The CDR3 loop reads CAVNGQGTTEAFF. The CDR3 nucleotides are TGTGCCGTCAACGGACAGGGGACCACTGAAGCTTTCTTT.

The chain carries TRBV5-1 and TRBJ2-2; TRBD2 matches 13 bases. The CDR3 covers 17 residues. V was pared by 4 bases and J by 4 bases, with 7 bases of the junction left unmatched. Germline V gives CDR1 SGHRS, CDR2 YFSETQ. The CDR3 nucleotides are TGCGCCAGCAGCATGGGGACTAGCGGGGACCTCACCGGGGAGCTGTTTTTT. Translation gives CASSMGTSGDLTGELFF.

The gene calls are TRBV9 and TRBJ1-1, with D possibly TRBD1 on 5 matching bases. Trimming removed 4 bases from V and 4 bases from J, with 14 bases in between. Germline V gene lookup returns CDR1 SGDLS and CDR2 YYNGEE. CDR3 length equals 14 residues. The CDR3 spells CASSPPAGITEAFF. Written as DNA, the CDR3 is TGTGCCAGCAGCCCACCGGCAGGGATCACTGAAGCTTTCTTT.

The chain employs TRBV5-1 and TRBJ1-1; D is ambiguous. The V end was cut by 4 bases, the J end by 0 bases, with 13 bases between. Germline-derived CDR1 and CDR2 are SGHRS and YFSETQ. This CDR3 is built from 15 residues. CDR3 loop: CASSPGSMLNTEAFF. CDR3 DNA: TGCGCCAGCAGCCCGGGAAGTATGCTGAACACTGAAGCTTTCTTT.

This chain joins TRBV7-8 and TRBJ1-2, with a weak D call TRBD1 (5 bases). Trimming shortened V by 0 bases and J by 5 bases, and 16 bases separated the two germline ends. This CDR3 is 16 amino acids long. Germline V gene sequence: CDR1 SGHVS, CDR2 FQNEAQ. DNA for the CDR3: TGTGCCAGCAGCTTAGCGAGTCAGGGAATCCTATATGGCTACACCTTC. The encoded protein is CASSLASQGILYGYTF.